This T cell receptor (beta chain) was sequenced during a study of monozygotic twins with inflammatory bowel disease. Study-wide results and caveats: Patient repertoire variability may have increased through differing immunosuppressive treatments. The data gave no support to a single strong IBD-associated signal or clonotype.

Every TCR library drew on about 3,300 ng of total RNA. Template switching incorporated UMIs with a 6-nucleotide sample barcode. Each CDR3 protein gets one entry in TCRdb, which reprocessed the 5' RACE reads and gives no DNA. Its table lists 300,000 to 350,000 distinct CDR3 sequences. About this clonotype: The antigen is undetermined.

From germline, CDR1 is SNHLY and CDR2 FYNNEI. The CDR3 loop spans 15 amino acids. This receptor was taken from a human donor with ulcerative colitis or Crohn's disease, or a healthy co-twin of an affected twin (not recorded which). This chain joins TRBV2 and TRBJ2-1; no DNA is available, so the TRBD1 call from TCRdb remains unchecked. What was sequenced was blood. Here the CDR3 reads CASSVGAGGNGEQFF.